This TCR beta chain was obtained from a study of cytomegalovirus exposure and HLA in healthy donors. The PCR used 60 Vbeta and 13 Jbeta primers. Sequencing used immunoSEQ multiplex PCR; TCRdb keeps in-frame clones, though not all of them. The table has 120,000 or so clones, over 60% seen once; the top ten hold just over 1%. This CDR3 has 13 residues. CDR1 and CDR2 (germline): SGHNT, YYREEE (reference sequence). The J segment lost 0 bases and the V segment lost 9 bases, leaving 5 bases of the junction unmatched. The sample was PBMCs. The chain links TRBV5-4 to TRBJ2-7, with TRBD2 matching over 8 bases. This TCR was sampled from a human donor in good health. As DNA, the CDR3 is TGTGCCATTACGACTAGCGACTCCTACGAGCAGTACTTC. It yields the protein CAITTSDSYEQYF.